Described below is a single TCR beta chain sequence and its context. The data originate from a study of CD8 T cells in Susac syndrome. Germline CDR1 is DFQATT and CDR2 is SNEGSKA (reference sequence). The CDR3 totals 15 residues. The V and J ends lost 0 bases and 0 bases respectively, with 10 bases between them. After extraction with the RNeasy kit, roughly 0.5 to 1 ug of the RNA was reverse transcribed using random hexamers. An immunoSEQ multiplex PCR generated amplified TCR beta CDR3 products spanning 54 Vbeta and 13 Jbeta. TCRdb called the immunoSEQ multiplex PCR reads again in MiXCR, with one record for every CDR3 protein. Of roughly 120,000 distinct CDR3 sequences in the sample, 96% were seen once. High-throughput TCR beta sequencing covered peripheral CD8+ and CD4+ T cells. Through negative isolation, CD4+ and CD8+ T cells were obtained, while TEMRA cells were enriched using FACS.

This clonotype originated in a human donor in good health. The sequenced sample consisted of CD4+ T cells from PBMCs. The chain recombines TRBV20-1 with TRBJ2-3, with D perhaps TRBD1 or TRBD2 (6 bases each). The CDR3 DNA sequence: TGCAGTGCTAGAGATGAGGGGGGAAGCACAGATACGCAGTATTTT. It is translated as CSARDEGGSTDTQYF.